This entry lists 17 T cell receptor beta chains sequenced from one sample in a study of blood T cell repertoires in COVID-19. Clones were read by immunoSEQ multiplex PCR, and TCRdb kept only the in-frame ones, dropping some. Here the sample spans some 48,000 clones, about 92% being singletons. The sequenced sample was peripheral blood. These receptors were obtained from a man between 70 and 80 years old with active COVID-19.

V usage is TRBV7-2 and J usage is TRBJ2-1; the D gene is possibly TRBD2 (5 bases). This CDR3 is 15 amino acids long. CDR1 is SGHTA, CDR2 FQGNSA, per germline. V was clipped by 5 bases and J by 5 bases, with 16 bases between them. This chain's CDR3 is CASSLSGWADNEQFF. The CDR3 nucleotides are TGTGCCAGCAGCCTGAGCGGTTGGGCGGACAATGAGCAGTTCTTC.

The gene calls are TRBV15 and TRBJ2-5; D might be TRBD2 (6 bases). Between the trimmed V and J ends, which lost 5 bases and 5 bases, there was a span of 15 bases. Germline CDR1 is LNHNV and CDR2 is YYDKDF (reference sequence). There are 14 residues in the CDR3. The CDR3 nucleotides read TGTGCCACCAGCGGGTCGTACCGGGGGGAGACCCAGTACTTC. Translated: CATSGSYRGETQYF.

This clone has a single count. This chain connects TRBV5-4 to TRBJ2-5; no clear D gene. The CDR3 is 14 amino acids. V lost 4 bases and J 1 base, leaving 11 bases between the germline ends. Per germline, CDR1 SGHNT and CDR2 YYREEE (reference sequence). CDR3 protein: CASSPGAVQETQYF. The CDR3 nucleotides read TGTGCCAGCAGCCCCGGTGCGGTCCAAGAGACCCAGTACTTC.

This CDR3 reads CASSATTSQETQYF. The CDR3, as DNA: TGCGCCAGCAGCGCGACAACTAGTCAAGAGACCCAGTACTTC. This chain uses TRBV5-1 with TRBJ2-5; D perhaps matches TRBD2 (5 bases). The germline V gene has CDR1 SGHRS and CDR2 YFSETQ. The CDR3 covers 14 residues. Trimming cost V 4 bases and J 2 bases, with 12 bases left between them. The full variable domain, its missing parts supplied by reference TRBV5-1 and TRBJ2-5, is KAGVTQTPRYLIKTRGQQVTLSCSPISGHRSVSWYQQTPGQGLQFLFEYFSETQRNKGNFPGRFSGRQFSNSRSEMNVSTLELGDSALYLCASSATTSQETQYFGPGTRLLVL.

The chain recombines TRBV18 with TRBJ2-3; TRBD2 matches at 11 bases. V lost 6 bases, J lost 0 bases, and 5 bases stayed unmatched. Germline V lookup: CDR1 KGHSH, CDR2 LQKENI. The CDR3 is made up of 16 amino acids. CDR3: CASSRLAGQSTDTQYF. In DNA, the CDR3 is TGTGCCAGCTCTCGACTAGCGGGACAGAGCACAGATACGCAGTATTTT.

The chain has TRBV19 and TRBJ1-2; TRBD1 aligns across 10 bases. Germline loops: CDR1 LNHDA, CDR2 SQIVND (reference sequence). After removal of 6 bases from V and 8 bases from J, the junction contained 6 bases not matched to a gene. The CDR3 spans 13 residues. CDR3 in amino acids: CASRTGGAVGYTF. The CDR3 region has the DNA TGTGCCAGTAGGACAGGGGGCGCGGTGGGCTACACCTTC.

CDR3 bases: TGTGCCTGGGGGGGGATTTCCTACGAGCAGTACTTC. This gives the protein CAWGGISYEQYF. J is TRBJ2-7 and V is TRBV5-4, with 7 bases that match TRBD2. V lost 10 bases to trimming and J lost 1 base; unmatched junction nucleotides: 5. This CDR3 is 12 amino acids long. The germline V gene has CDR1 SGHNT and CDR2 YYREEE (reference sequence).

V usage is TRBV27 and J usage is TRBJ2-7, with TRBD2 matching 9 bases. Germline V lookup: CDR1 MNHEY, CDR2 SMNVEV (reference sequence). The CDR3 length is 15 residues. V gave up 6 bases and J gave up 7 bases; unmatched junction bases: 13. The CDR3 loop reads CASSLVAAGGWEQYF. CDR3 coding DNA: TGTGCCAGCAGCCTTGTGGCCGCGGGAGGGTGGGAGCAGTACTTC.

The chain has TRBV28 and TRBJ2-3; a possible D gene is TRBD2 (6 bases). V was cut by 3 bases and J by 0 bases, with 13 bases left in between. CDR1 is MDHEN and CDR2 is SYDVKM in the germline V gene. The CDR3 loop spans 16 amino acids. The CDR3 sequence is CASSFPLALSTDTQYF. In DNA, the CDR3 is TGTGCCAGCAGTTTCCCGCTAGCGCTCAGCACAGATACGCAGTATTTT. Complete variable domain (other parts from reference TRBV28 and TRBJ2-3): DVKVTQSSRYLVKRTGEKVFLECVQDMDHENMFWYRQDPGLGLRLIYFSYDVKMKEKGDIPEGYSVSREKKERFSLILESASTNQTSMYLCASSFPLALSTDTQYFGPGTRLTVL.

CDR3 DNA: TGTGCCAGCAGTGATGGAATGGGCACAGGCGGGGTCCATGAGCAGTTCTTC. It specifies CASSDGMGTGGVHEQFF. V usage is TRBV25-1 and J usage is TRBJ2-1; D is perhaps TRBD2 (6 bases). Germline-derived CDR1 and CDR2 are MGHDK and SYGVNS. V lost 3 bases, J lost 8 bases, and 23 bases lay in between. The CDR3 runs to 17 residues.

This clone has a single count. This chain joins TRBV9 and TRBJ2-2; TRBD2 aligns across 7 bases. Germline V lookup: CDR1 SGDLS, CDR2 YYNGEE. After removal of 4 bases from V and 3 bases from J, the junction contained 3 bases not matched to a gene. The CDR3 loop spans 14 amino acids. The CDR3 nucleotides read TGTGCCAGCAGCAGGGACTACTACACCGGGGAGCTGTTTTTT. It encodes CASSRDYYTGELFF. Full variable domain (remainder filled in from reference TRBV9 and TRBJ2-2): DSGVTQTPKHLITATGQRVTLRCSPRSGDLSVYWYQQSLDQGLQFLIQYYNGEERAKGNILERFSAQQFPDLHSELNLSSLELGDSALYFCASSRDYYTGELFFGEGSRLTVL.

The chain carries TRBV6-6 and TRBJ2-7; possible D gene TRBD1, 5 bases. V was pared by 0 bases and J by 4 bases, with 7 bases between. This CDR3 has 13 residues. Germline CDR1 MNHNY, CDR2 SVGAGI (reference sequence). For the CDR3, the DNA is TGTGCCAGCAGTTACTCCAGGGCGTACGAGCAGTACTTC. Translating it yields CASSYSRAYEQYF.

CDR3 sequence reads: CASSPGTGVHEQFF. In nucleotides, the CDR3 is TGCGCCAGCAGCCCAGGGACAGGGGTCCATGAGCAGTTCTTC. This chain links TRBV5-1 with TRBJ2-1; 10 nucleotides align to TRBD1. The V gene's germline CDR1 is SGHRS and CDR2 YFSETQ. The CDR3 runs 14 residues. With V trimmed by 4 bases and J by 8 bases, 6 bases remained unmatched.

The rearrangement uses TRBV5-4 and TRBJ2-2; 10 bases line up with TRBD1. After removal of 8 bases from V and 6 bases from J, the junction contained 7 bases not matched to a gene. This CDR3 spans 14 amino acids. CDR1 and CDR2 (germline): SGHNT, YYREEE (reference sequence). The CDR3 DNA reads as TGTGCCAGGACCGGGACAGGGGAGTCCGGGGAGCTGTTTTTT. This translates into CARTGTGESGELFF.

This chain uses TRBV11-2 with TRBJ2-7, with TRBD2 identical over 9 bases. The CDR3 covers 14 residues. Trimming cost V 5 bases and J 0 bases; bases outside gene matches: 2. CDR1 is SGHAT, CDR2 FQNNGV, per germline. CDR3: CASSLTSGSYEQYF. CDR3 in DNA: TGTGCCAGCAGCCTGACTAGCGGCTCCTACGAGCAGTACTTC.

The chain links TRBV9 to TRBJ2-5; D is possibly TRBD2 (7 bases). In germline, CDR1 is SGDLS, CDR2 YYNGEE. V lost 0 bases to trimming and J lost 5 bases, with 14 bases between them. This CDR3 is 15 amino acids long. DNA of the CDR3: TGTGCCAGCAGCGTAGCCGGGACGGGGGGCGAGACCCAGTACTTC. Translated, it gives CASSVAGTGGETQYF.

The chain couples TRBV2 to TRBJ1-6, with D unresolved. Trimming removed 4 bases from V and 8 bases from J, with 6 bases in between. Germline loops: CDR1 SNHLY, CDR2 FYNNEI. CDR3 length: 12 amino acids. The CDR3 bases are TGTGCCAGCAGTGCTAGTTATTCACCCCTCCACTTT. Its translation: CASSASYSPLHF.